This TCR beta chain was recorded in a study of shared clonotypes between healthy human individuals. The assay used deep level. Libraries were prepared by immunoSEQ multiplex PCR; TCRdb keeps only in-frame clonotypes and omits some of them. The table records 2 million to 2.5 million clones, 85% to 95% of them present only once. Study donors comprised healthy, HIV-negative adults devoid of recent acute infection or vaccination. Donors, without exception, were Caucasian adults residing in Nashville, Tennessee. General study results and limits: A few donors showed sharing of about 4.6% of naive CD4 clonotypes.

On this clone: What it binds is unknown.

V dropped 4 bases and J dropped 1 base, with 14 bases sitting between them. Germline assignment: CDR1 MNHNY and CDR2 SVGAGI (reference sequence). The CDR3 runs 16 residues. The source material was naive CD4+ T cells from PBMCs. Subset noted: CD45RA+ positively selected. The TCR comes from a man aged 18 to 29 in good health. Some clones in this sample may be carry-over from other donors' samples. The chain has TRBV6-6 and TRBJ1-3, with D possibly being TRBD1 (5 bases). DNA for the CDR3: TGTGCCAGCAGTTTCGACAGACCCGCTTCTGGAAACACCATATATTTT. It encodes CASSFDRPASGNTIYF.